This TCR beta chain was profiled in a study of regulatory T cells in long-lasting Graves disease. Study-level information: Duration of antithyroid drug therapy among newly diagnosed Graves' patients was under 3 months.

Time point given: newly diagnosed GD, antithyroid drugs for less than 3 months. Following extraction of RNA from PBMCs, that RNA was used to make the TCR library. This clonotype has just a few counts. Library construction for TCR beta used iRepertoire HTBI primers and Arm-PCR of CDR3 regions. Original handling: Identification across samples found about 61 TRBV and roughly 14 TRBJ segments. TCRdb used MiXCR to reprocess the multiplex PCR reads, holding one entry per CDR3 protein. These V and J calls originate from TCRdb's pipeline instead of the authors' own analysis. Here the sample spans hundreds of thousands of distinct CDR3 sequences, 18% being singletons. This specimen was peripheral blood mononuclear cells (PBMCs), taken at new diagnosis, from a patient treated with antithyroid drugs. The clonotype was recovered from a female donor with Graves disease.

The CDR3 DNA follows: TGTGCCAGCAGCCACTCCGAGGGCCTCGTCTCCTACGAGCAGTACTTC. It encodes CASSHSEGLVSYEQYF. The chain joins TRBV4-2 to TRBJ2-7; maybe TRBD2 (5 bases). CDR1 LGHNA and CDR2 YNFKEQ come from the germline V gene. The V end lost 3 bases, the J end lost 0 bases, and 15 bases lay between the germline ends. CDR3 length: 16 amino acids.